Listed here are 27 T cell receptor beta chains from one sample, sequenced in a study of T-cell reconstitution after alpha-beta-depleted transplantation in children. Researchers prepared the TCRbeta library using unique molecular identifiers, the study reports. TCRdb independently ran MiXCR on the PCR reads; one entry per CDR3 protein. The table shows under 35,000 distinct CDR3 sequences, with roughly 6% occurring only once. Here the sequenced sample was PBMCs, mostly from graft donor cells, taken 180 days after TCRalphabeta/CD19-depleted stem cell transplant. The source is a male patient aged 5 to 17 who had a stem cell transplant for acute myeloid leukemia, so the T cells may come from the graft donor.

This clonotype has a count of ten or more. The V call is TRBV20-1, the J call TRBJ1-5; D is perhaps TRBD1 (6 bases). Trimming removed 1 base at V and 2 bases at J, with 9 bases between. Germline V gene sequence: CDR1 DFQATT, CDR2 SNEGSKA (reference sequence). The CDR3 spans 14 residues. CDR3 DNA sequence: TGCAGTGCTAGAGGGGACATTCGCAATCAGCCCCAGCATTTT. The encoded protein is CSARGDIRNQPQHF.

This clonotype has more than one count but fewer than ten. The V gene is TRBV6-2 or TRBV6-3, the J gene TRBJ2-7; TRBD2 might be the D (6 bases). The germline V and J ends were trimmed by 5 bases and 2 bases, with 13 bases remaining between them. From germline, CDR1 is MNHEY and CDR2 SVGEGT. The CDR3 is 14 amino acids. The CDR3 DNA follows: TGTGCCAGCAGTGTGTGGGACTCAGCCTACGAGCAGTACTTC. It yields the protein CASSVWDSAYEQYF.

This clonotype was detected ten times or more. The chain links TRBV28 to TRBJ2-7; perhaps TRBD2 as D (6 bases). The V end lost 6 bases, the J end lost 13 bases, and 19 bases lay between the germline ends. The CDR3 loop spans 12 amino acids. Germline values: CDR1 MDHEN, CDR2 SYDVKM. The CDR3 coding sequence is TGTGCCAGCAGCCTTCAACTTGGAGGGTCCTACTTC. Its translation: CASSLQLGGSYF.

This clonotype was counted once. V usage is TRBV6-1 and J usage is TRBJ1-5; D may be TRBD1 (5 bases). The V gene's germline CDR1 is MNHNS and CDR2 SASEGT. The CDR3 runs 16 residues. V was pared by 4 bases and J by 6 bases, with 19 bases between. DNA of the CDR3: TGTGCCAGCAGTGCGAGCGGAGCCCTCGGGGCTCAGCCCCAGCATTTT. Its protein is CASSASGALGAQPQHF.

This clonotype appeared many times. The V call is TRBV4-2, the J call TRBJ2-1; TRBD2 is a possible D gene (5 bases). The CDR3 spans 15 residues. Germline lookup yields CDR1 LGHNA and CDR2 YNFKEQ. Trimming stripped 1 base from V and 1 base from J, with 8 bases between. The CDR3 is CASSQVRGSYNEQFF. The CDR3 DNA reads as TGTGCCAGCAGCCAAGTCCGGGGTTCCTACAATGAGCAGTTCTTC.

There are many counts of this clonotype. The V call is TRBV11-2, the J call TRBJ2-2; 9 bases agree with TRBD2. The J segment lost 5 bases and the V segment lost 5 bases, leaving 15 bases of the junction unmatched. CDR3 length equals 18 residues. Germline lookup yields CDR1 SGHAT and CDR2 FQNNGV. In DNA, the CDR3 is TGTGCCAGCAGCCTTATTCCGGGACTAGCAATTAATACCGGGGAGCTGTTTTTT. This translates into CASSLIPGLAINTGELFF.

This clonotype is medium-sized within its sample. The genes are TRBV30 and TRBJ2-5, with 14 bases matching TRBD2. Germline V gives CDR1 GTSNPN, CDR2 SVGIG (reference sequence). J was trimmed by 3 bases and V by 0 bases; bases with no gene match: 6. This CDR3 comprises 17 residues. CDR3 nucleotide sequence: TGTGCCTGGAGTGTCCGGCGGGGACTAGCGGGAGAAGAGACCCAGTACTTC. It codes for CAWSVRRGLAGEETQYF.

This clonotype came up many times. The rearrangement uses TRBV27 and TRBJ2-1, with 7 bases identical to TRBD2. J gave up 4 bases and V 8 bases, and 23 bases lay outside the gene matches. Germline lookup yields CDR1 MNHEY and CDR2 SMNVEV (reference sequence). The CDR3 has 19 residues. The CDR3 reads CASRHLAASLEGRYNEQFF. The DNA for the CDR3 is TGTGCCAGCCGTCATCTAGCGGCCTCTCTCGAAGGGCGTTACAATGAGCAGTTCTTC.

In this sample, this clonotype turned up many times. The CDR3 loop reads CASSPRTGSNEKLFF. The CDR3, as DNA: TGTGCCAGCAGCCCTCGGACAGGGAGTAATGAAAAACTGTTTTTT. The chain links TRBV7-2 to TRBJ1-4, with TRBD1 matching 8 bases. Germline V CDR1 and CDR2: SGHTA, FQGNSA. There are 15 residues in the CDR3. J lost 4 bases, V lost 5 bases, and 6 bases had no gene match.

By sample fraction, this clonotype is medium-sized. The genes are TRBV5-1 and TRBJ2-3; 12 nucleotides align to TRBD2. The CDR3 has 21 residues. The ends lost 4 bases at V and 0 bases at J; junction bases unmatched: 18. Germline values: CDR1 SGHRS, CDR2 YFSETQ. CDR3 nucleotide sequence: TGCGCCAGCAGCATCGGTCCGGATCCGACTAGCGGGGGAACTAGCACAGATACGCAGTATTTT. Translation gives CASSIGPDPTSGGTSTDTQYF.

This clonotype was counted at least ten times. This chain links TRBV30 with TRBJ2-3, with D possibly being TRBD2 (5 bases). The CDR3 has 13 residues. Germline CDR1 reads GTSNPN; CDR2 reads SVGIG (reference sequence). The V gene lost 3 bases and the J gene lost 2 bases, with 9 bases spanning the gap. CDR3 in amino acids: CAWSRTVTDTQYF. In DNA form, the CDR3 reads TGTGCCTGGAGCAGGACTGTCACAGATACGCAGTATTTT.

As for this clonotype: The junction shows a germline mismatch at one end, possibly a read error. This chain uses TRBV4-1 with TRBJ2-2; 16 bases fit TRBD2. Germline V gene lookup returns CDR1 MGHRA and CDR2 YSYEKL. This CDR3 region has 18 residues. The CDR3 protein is CAMGPGTSGRAYTGELFF. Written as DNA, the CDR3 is TGTGCCATGGGCCCCGGGACTAGCGGGAGGGCCTACACCGGGGAGCTGTTTTTT.

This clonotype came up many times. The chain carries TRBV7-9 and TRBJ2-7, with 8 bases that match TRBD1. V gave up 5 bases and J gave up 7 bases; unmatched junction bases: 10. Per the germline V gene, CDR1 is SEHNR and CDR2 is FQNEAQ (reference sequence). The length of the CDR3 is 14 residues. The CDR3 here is CASSRQGSVEEQYF. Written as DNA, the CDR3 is TGTGCCAGCAGCCGACAGGGGAGTGTAGAAGAGCAGTACTTC.

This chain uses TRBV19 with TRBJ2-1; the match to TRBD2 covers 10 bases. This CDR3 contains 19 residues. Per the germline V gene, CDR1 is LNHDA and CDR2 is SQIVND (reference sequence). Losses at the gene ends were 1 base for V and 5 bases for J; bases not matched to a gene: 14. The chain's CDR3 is CASSIGGLAGVGKNNEQFF. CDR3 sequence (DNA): TGTGCCAGTAGTATAGGAGGGCTAGCGGGGGTGGGGAAAAACAATGAGCAGTTCTTC.

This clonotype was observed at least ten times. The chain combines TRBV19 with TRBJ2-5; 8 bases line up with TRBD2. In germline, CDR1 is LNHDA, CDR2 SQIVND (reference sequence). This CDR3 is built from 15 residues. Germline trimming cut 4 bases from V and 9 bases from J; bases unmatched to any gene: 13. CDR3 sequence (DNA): TGTGCCAGTAGTAACCTGCGGATCGATAGCGGGGCCCAGTACTTC. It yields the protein CASSNLRIDSGAQYF.

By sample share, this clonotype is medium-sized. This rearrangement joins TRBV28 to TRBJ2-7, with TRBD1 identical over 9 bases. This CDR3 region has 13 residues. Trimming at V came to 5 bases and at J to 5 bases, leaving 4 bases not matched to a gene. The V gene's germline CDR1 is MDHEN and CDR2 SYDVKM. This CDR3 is CASSPRTGDEQYF. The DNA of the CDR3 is TGTGCCAGCAGTCCGAGGACAGGGGACGAGCAGTACTTC.

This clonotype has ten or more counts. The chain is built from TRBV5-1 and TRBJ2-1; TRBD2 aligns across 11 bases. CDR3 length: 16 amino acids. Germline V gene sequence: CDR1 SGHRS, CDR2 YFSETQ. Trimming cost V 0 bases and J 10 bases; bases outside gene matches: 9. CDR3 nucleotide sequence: TGCGCCAGCAGCTTGGATGCGACTAGCGGGATCAGGGAGCAGTTCTTC. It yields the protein CASSLDATSGIREQFF.

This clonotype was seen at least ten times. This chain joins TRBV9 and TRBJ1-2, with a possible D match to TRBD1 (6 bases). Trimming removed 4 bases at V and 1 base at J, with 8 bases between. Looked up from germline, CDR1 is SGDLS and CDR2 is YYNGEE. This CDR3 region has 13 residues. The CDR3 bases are TGTGCCAGCAGCACAGGGAATAACTATGGCTACACCTTC. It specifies CASSTGNNYGYTF.

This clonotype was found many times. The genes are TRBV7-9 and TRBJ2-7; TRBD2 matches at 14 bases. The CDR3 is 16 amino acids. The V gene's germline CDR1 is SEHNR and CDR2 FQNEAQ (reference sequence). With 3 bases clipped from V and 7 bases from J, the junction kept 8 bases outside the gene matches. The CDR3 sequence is CASSFGRGTSGSEQYF. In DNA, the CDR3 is TGTGCCAGCAGCTTTGGGCGAGGGACTAGCGGGAGTGAGCAGTACTTC.

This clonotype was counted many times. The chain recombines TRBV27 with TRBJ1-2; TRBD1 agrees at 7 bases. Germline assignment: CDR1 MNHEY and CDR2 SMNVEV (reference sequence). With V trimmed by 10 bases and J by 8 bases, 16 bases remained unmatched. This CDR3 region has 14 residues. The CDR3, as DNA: TGTGCCACCCATCAGACCGGGACAGCAAGCGGCTACACCTTC. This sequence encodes CATHQTGTASGYTF.

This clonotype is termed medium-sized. CDR3 sequence: CASSQGTSGSTRYNEQFF. Written as DNA, the CDR3 is TGCGCCAGCAGCCAAGGGACTAGCGGGAGTACCCGCTACAATGAGCAGTTCTTC. The rearrangement uses TRBV4-3 and TRBJ2-1, with 13 bases lining up with TRBD2. The CDR3 covers 18 residues. Germline V lookup: CDR1 LGHNA, CDR2 YSLEER. V was clipped by 1 base and J by 3 bases; unmatched bases: 6.

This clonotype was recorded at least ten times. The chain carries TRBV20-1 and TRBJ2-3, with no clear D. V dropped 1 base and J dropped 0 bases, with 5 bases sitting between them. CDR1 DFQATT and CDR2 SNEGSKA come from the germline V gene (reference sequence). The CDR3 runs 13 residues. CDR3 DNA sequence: TGCAGTGCTAGAGCGCGCAGCACAGATACGCAGTATTTT. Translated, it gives CSARARSTDTQYF.

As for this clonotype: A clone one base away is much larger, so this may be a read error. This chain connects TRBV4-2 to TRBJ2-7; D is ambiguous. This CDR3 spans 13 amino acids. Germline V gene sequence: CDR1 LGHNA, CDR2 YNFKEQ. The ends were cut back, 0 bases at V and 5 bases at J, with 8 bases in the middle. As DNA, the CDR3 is TGTGCCAGCAGCCAAGAGGCTAGTAACGAGCAGTACTTC. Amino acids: CASSQEASNEQYF.

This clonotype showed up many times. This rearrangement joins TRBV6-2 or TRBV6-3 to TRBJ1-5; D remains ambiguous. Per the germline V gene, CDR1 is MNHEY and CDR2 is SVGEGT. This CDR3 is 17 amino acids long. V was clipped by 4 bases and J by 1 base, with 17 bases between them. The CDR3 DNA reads TGTGCCAGCAGTTCCATTGGACGGGGAGGGAGCAATCAGCCCCAGCATTTT. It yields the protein CASSSIGRGGSNQPQHF.

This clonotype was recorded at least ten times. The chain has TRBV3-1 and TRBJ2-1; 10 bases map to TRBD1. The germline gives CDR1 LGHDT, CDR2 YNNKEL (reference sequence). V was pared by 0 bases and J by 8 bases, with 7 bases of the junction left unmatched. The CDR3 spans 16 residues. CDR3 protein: CASSQEMGQGMDEQFF. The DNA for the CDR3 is TGTGCCAGCAGCCAAGAGATGGGACAGGGGATGGATGAGCAGTTCTTC.

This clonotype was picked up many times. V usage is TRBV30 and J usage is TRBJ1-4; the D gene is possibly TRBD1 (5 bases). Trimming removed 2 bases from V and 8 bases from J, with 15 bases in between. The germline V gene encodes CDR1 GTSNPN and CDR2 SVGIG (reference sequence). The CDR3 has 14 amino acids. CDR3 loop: CAWSTTASGEKLFF. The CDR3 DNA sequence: TGTGCCTGGAGTACGACAGCCTCGGGCGAAAAACTGTTTTTT.

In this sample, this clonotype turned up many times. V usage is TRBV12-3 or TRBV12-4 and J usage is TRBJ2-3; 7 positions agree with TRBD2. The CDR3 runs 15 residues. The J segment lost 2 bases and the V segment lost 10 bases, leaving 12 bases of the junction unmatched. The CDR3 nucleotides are TGTGCCACTAAAGCGGGATCGGGTATCACAGATACGCAGTATTTT. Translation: CATKAGSGITDTQYF.